These T cell receptor beta chains were read from a single sample in a study of vaccination and CD4 T cells after COVID-19. The antigens these receptors bind are not known. TCRdb independently ran MiXCR on the PCR reads; one entry per CDR3 protein. The sample yields more than 9,000 distinct CDR3 sequences, over 60% seen once. The source material was CD4+ T cells from blood, cultured in vitro. Receptors originate from a human donor who had recovered from COVID-19. Each CDR3 is given without its conserved first and last residue. Not all rows give a size; the values are once, few, many and, for expanded clones, a class.

J gene | CDR3 length | clone size | V gene | CDR3 protein
TRBJ1-5 | 13 | few | TRBV6-2/TRBV6-3 | ASSPPIYSNQPQH
TRBJ2-5 | 13 | - | TRBV9 | ASSVMDTLQETQY
TRBJ2-5 | 12 | - | TRBV20-1 | SARDRGRGETQY
TRBJ1-6 | 11 | - | TRBV20-1 | SARDLRQNRLH
TRBJ1-5 | 12 | - | TRBV20-1 | SARVGSGNQPQH
TRBJ1-5 | 11 | once | TRBV27 | ASSPSPYQPQH
TRBJ1-3 | 11 | - | TRBV20-1 | SAHGTAGNTIY
TRBJ1-2 | 13 | - | TRBV7-8 | ASSFLDRFNYGYT
TRBJ2-1 | 12 | - | TRBV20-1 | SARGGQVMGEQF
TRBJ2-3 | 15 | few | TRBV27 | ASREAHGGGSTDTQY
TRBJ1-1 | 13 | - | TRBV15 | ATSRVVGVSTEAF
TRBJ1-6 | 13 | - | TRBV20-1 | SARDPATVESPLH
TRBJ1-5 | 12 | - | TRBV7-9 | ASSSSGVWQPQH
TRBJ1-2 | 12 | - | TRBV6-2/TRBV6-3 | ASSLAGRSYGYT
TRBJ1-1 | 12 | - | TRBV27 | ASSLGDSNTEAF
TRBJ2-2 | 14 | - | TRBV15 | ATSTRLAGGGGELF
TRBJ2-1 | 12 | - | TRBV28 | ASSSSGGTNEQF
TRBJ1-1 | 13 | - | TRBV20-1 | SARVLRGEGTEAF
TRBJ1-2 | 6 | - | TRBV2 | ARHGYT
TRBJ1-5 | 13 | few | TRBV28 | ASSTNRGRNQPQH
TRBJ1-5 | 13 | once | TRBV19 | ASRRGGMGNQPQH
TRBJ1-2 | 14 | - | TRBV12-3/TRBV12-4 | ASSLGVGYLDYGYT
TRBJ1-1 | 14 | - | TRBV4-1 | ASSPGTGRFGTEAF
TRBJ2-6 | 15 | - | TRBV15 | ATRNPGRKSGANVLT
TRBJ1-2 | 12 | - | TRBV21-1 | ASSKGVRDYGYT
TRBJ1-5 | 13 | large | TRBV27 | ASRWGAQPNQPQH
TRBJ1-2 | 9 | few | TRBV19 | ASSIGGGYT
TRBJ2-2 | 15 | - | TRBV7-3 | ASSSNQGTLNTGELF
TRBJ1-5 | 12 | - | TRBV6-2/TRBV6-3 | ASSYGQGNQPQH
TRBJ1-5 | 10 | few | TRBV15 | ATSRDRQPQH
TRBJ2-5 | 14 | - | TRBV28 | ASSFGLAGAVETQY
TRBJ1-1 | 14 | - | TRBV7-2 | AIAGGLGQGVTEAF
TRBJ1-1 | 10 | - | TRBV6-1 | ASSPDVTEAF
TRBJ2-7 | 9 | - | TRBV30 | AWSSLDEQY
TRBJ1-5 | 13 | once | TRBV28 | ASKGTGALNQPQH
TRBJ2-7 | 9 | - | TRBV10-1 | ASSLVFEQY
TRBJ1-6 | 13 | few | TRBV5-4 | ASSLPTGEASPLH
TRBJ1-6 | 13 | few | TRBV28 | ASSTARVGYSPLH
TRBJ2-6 | 11 | - | TRBV19 | ASSQRASAVLT